These T cell receptor beta chains were read from a single sample in a study of blood T cell repertoires in COVID-19. The protocol was immunoSEQ multiplex PCR, while the TCRdb copy is restricted to in-frame clones and leaves out a portion. The table shows about 81,000 clones, with roughly four fifths occurring only once. Sequencing input: peripheral blood. Every receptor here comes from a human donor in a cohort sampled during active COVID-19. CDR3s include the opening cysteine and the closing phenylalanine or tryptophan. The order of the fields is V gene, J gene, clone size, D gene, CDR3 DNA, CDR3 protein. The D gene is left open where the match is weak. Size is omitted from some rows. Given values are once, few, many or a class for expanded clones.

V gene: TRBV6-1
J gene: TRBJ1-5
clone size: -
D gene: TRBD1
CDR3 DNA: TGTGCCAGCAGTGAGGGACAGGGGGTGAAGGGCAATCAGCCCCAGCATTTT
CDR3 protein: CASSEGQGVKGNQPQHF

V gene: TRBV5-6
J gene: TRBJ2-7
clone size: -
D gene: -
CDR3 DNA: TGTGCCAGCAGCTTGGATCAGGGATCAAGGGAGCAGTACTTC
CDR3 protein: CASSLDQGSREQYF

V gene: TRBV5-6
J gene: TRBJ1-1
clone size: -
D gene: -
CDR3 DNA: TGTGCCAGCAGCTTGGATATAGCAACTGAAGCTTTCTTT
CDR3 protein: CASSLDIATEAFF

V gene: TRBV19
J gene: TRBJ1-1
clone size: -
D gene: TRBD1
CDR3 DNA: TGTGCCAGTAGTAAACAGGGGGTAACGAACACTGAAGCTTTCTTT
CDR3 protein: CASSKQGVTNTEAFF

V gene: TRBV5-6
J gene: TRBJ1-2
clone size: -
D gene: -
CDR3 DNA: TGTGCCAGCAGCCCGAGCTATTCTATGAGCTACACCTTC
CDR3 protein: CASSPSYSMSYTF

V gene: TRBV27
J gene: TRBJ1-1
clone size: -
D gene: -
CDR3 DNA: TGTGCCACCGGTTTCGGGGGGAACACTGAAGCTTTCTTT
CDR3 protein: CATGFGGNTEAFF

V gene: TRBV18
J gene: TRBJ1-1
clone size: -
D gene: -
CDR3 DNA: TGTGCCAGCTCACCAATCAATGCAGGGGACGAAGCTTTCTTT
CDR3 protein: CASSPINAGDEAFF

V gene: TRBV4-2
J gene: TRBJ1-2
clone size: -
D gene: -
CDR3 DNA: TGTGCCAGCAGCCGAGGCGTGGGTAACTATGGCTACACCTTC
CDR3 protein: CASSRGVGNYGYTF

V gene: TRBV6-6
J gene: TRBJ1-5
clone size: -
D gene: -
CDR3 DNA: TGTGCCAGCAGTAAGACAGGAAATAGCAATCAGCCCCAGCATTTT
CDR3 protein: CASSKTGNSNQPQHF

V gene: TRBV7-8
J gene: TRBJ1-6
clone size: -
D gene: -
CDR3 DNA: TGTGCCAGCAGCCCCGGTTCACCCCTCCACTTT
CDR3 protein: CASSPGSPLHF

V gene: TRBV18
J gene: TRBJ1-6
clone size: -
D gene: TRBD1
CDR3 DNA: TGTGCCAGCTCACCAGGGGCAACAGGGGAGACAACCCTCCACTTT
CDR3 protein: CASSPGATGETTLHF

V gene: TRBV14
J gene: TRBJ1-6
clone size: -
D gene: -
CDR3 DNA: TGTGCCAGCAGCCAAGTCGGGGTCTCCCTTAATTCACCCCTCCACTTT
CDR3 protein: CASSQVGVSLNSPLHF

V gene: TRBV21-1
J gene: TRBJ1-4
clone size: -
D gene: -
CDR3 DNA: TGTGCCAGCAGCAAAGGGGCCCAGACAGGGGGTTACTTAGGCAATAATGAAAAACTGTTTTTT
CDR3 protein: CASSKGAQTGGYLGNNEKLFF

V gene: TRBV4-2
J gene: TRBJ2-5
clone size: -
D gene: TRBD2
CDR3 DNA: TGTGCCAGCAGCCGGGGCGGGGGGCAAGAGACCCAGTACTTC
CDR3 protein: CASSRGGGQETQYF

V gene: TRBV6-1
J gene: TRBJ2-7
clone size: once
D gene: -
CDR3 DNA: TGTGCCAGCAGTGTAGCCTTAGACTACGAGCAGTACTTC
CDR3 protein: CASSVALDYEQYF

V gene: TRBV2
J gene: TRBJ2-5
clone size: -
D gene: TRBD1
CDR3 DNA: TGTGCCAGCAGGGCCGGGACAGGGGCTCAGGAGACCCAGTACTTC
CDR3 protein: CASRAGTGAQETQYF

V gene: TRBV5-5
J gene: TRBJ2-1
clone size: -
D gene: TRBD1
CDR3 DNA: TGTGCCAGCAGCTGGGCGACAGGGCCGAATGAGCAGTTCTTC
CDR3 protein: CASSWATGPNEQFF

V gene: TRBV7-9
J gene: TRBJ2-7
clone size: -
D gene: TRBD2
CDR3 DNA: TGTGCCAGCGGGAGGGTGCACGAGCAGTACTTC
CDR3 protein: CASGRVHEQYF

V gene: TRBV6-2/TRBV6-3
J gene: TRBJ1-5
clone size: -
D gene: -
CDR3 DNA: TGTGCCAGCAGTTACGGGGACATCAATCAGCCCCAGCATTTT
CDR3 protein: CASSYGDINQPQHF

V gene: TRBV19
J gene: TRBJ2-3
clone size: -
D gene: TRBD2
CDR3 DNA: TGTGCCAGTAGTACCATCAGCCAGATCACTAGCGGGGGCACAGATACGCAGTATTTT
CDR3 protein: CASSTISQITSGGTDTQYF

V gene: TRBV9
J gene: TRBJ2-7
clone size: -
D gene: TRBD1
CDR3 DNA: TGTGCCAGCAGCCCAAGACAGGGGGCCTCTAAGGAGCAGTACTTC
CDR3 protein: CASSPRQGASKEQYF

V gene: TRBV2
J gene: TRBJ2-2
clone size: -
D gene: -
CDR3 DNA: TGTGCCAGCGCCCCTGGACTTACCGGCACCGGGGAGCTGTTTTTT
CDR3 protein: CASAPGLTGTGELFF

V gene: TRBV6-5
J gene: TRBJ1-2
clone size: -
D gene: -
CDR3 DNA: TGTGCCAGCAGTTACTATTTGGGGCCTAGTGATGGCTACACCTTC
CDR3 protein: CASSYYLGPSDGYTF

V gene: TRBV6-5
J gene: TRBJ2-7
clone size: once
D gene: -
CDR3 DNA: TGTGCCAGCAGGCCCGACTACTCCAGCTCCTACGAGCAGTACTTC
CDR3 protein: CASRPDYSSSYEQYF

V gene: TRBV7-2
J gene: TRBJ1-1
clone size: few
D gene: TRBD1
CDR3 DNA: TGTGCCAGCAGCTTGGGACAGGGGTCTTCTGAAGCTTTCTTT
CDR3 protein: CASSLGQGSSEAFF

V gene: TRBV9
J gene: TRBJ1-3
clone size: -
D gene: -
CDR3 DNA: TGTGCCAGCAGCGAGACGGACTACACCATATATTTT
CDR3 protein: CASSETDYTIYF

V gene: TRBV13
J gene: TRBJ2-1
clone size: -
D gene: TRBD2
CDR3 DNA: TGTGCCAGCAGCTTAGAGCGGGGGGGGTCCTACAATGAGCAGTTCTTC
CDR3 protein: CASSLERGGSYNEQFF

V gene: TRBV3-1/TRBV3-2
J gene: TRBJ2-5
clone size: -
D gene: TRBD1
CDR3 DNA: TGTGCCAGCAGCCGGGAAGACAGGGCAGAGACCCAGTACTTC
CDR3 protein: CASSREDRAETQYF

V gene: TRBV4-1
J gene: TRBJ1-2
clone size: -
D gene: -
CDR3 DNA: TGCGCCAGCAGCCACCCCGGGACTTACTATGGCTACACCTTC
CDR3 protein: CASSHPGTYYGYTF

V gene: TRBV18
J gene: TRBJ1-2
clone size: once
D gene: -
CDR3 DNA: TGTGCCAGCTCCACCACGACGGGAGAACCTTCGTATAAGAGCTACACCTTC
CDR3 protein: CASSTTTGEPSYKSYTF

V gene: TRBV29-1
J gene: TRBJ1-2
clone size: -
D gene: -
CDR3 DNA: TGCAGCGCTTTAAGCGTCTATGGCTACACCTTC
CDR3 protein: CSALSVYGYTF

V gene: TRBV4-2
J gene: TRBJ2-7
clone size: few
D gene: TRBD2
CDR3 DNA: TGTGCCAGCAGCCAAGATTTGGTAGCGGGGGGTATCGAGCAGTACTTC
CDR3 protein: CASSQDLVAGGIEQYF

V gene: TRBV18
J gene: TRBJ2-5
clone size: -
D gene: -
CDR3 DNA: TGTGCCAGCTCACTAACAGGGCCCCAAGAGACCCAGTACTTC
CDR3 protein: CASSLTGPQETQYF

V gene: TRBV19
J gene: TRBJ2-7
clone size: once
D gene: -
CDR3 DNA: TGTGCCAGTAGTATAGCAGGGAACGAGCAGTACTTC
CDR3 protein: CASSIAGNEQYF

V gene: TRBV3-1/TRBV3-2
J gene: TRBJ2-7
clone size: -
D gene: -
CDR3 DNA: TGTGCCAGCAGTCTAGGGCCGGGACAAGGGTACCTCGAGCAGTACTTC
CDR3 protein: CASSLGPGQGYLEQYF

V gene: TRBV9
J gene: TRBJ1-4
clone size: -
D gene: -
CDR3 DNA: TGTGCCAGCAGCGTAGATGAGGGGACTCGAGAAAAACTGTTTTTT
CDR3 protein: CASSVDEGTREKLFF

V gene: TRBV6-5
J gene: TRBJ1-6
clone size: -
D gene: TRBD1
CDR3 DNA: TGTGCCAGCAGACAGGGGGCAGAGTCACCCCTCCACTTT
CDR3 protein: CASRQGAESPLHF

V gene: TRBV2
J gene: TRBJ1-5
clone size: -
D gene: -
CDR3 DNA: TGTGCCAGCGCCCCAACCCCGGGAGCCCAGCATTTT
CDR3 protein: CASAPTPGAQHF

V gene: TRBV7-2
J gene: TRBJ1-1
clone size: -
D gene: -
CDR3 DNA: TGTGCCAGCGGTGGCCTGAACACTGAAGCTTTCTTT
CDR3 protein: CASGGLNTEAFF

V gene: TRBV29-1
J gene: TRBJ2-7
clone size: -
D gene: TRBD2
CDR3 DNA: TGCAGCGTTACAGCTAGCGGCTGGGGCGAGCAGTACTTC
CDR3 protein: CSVTASGWGEQYF

V gene: TRBV5-1
J gene: TRBJ2-7
clone size: once
D gene: TRBD2
CDR3 DNA: TGCGCCAGCAGTAGGGCGGGGGTCTCCTACGAGCAGTACTTC
CDR3 protein: CASSRAGVSYEQYF

V gene: TRBV6-5
J gene: TRBJ1-6
clone size: -
D gene: -
CDR3 DNA: TGTGCCAGCAGTTACACATACAGGGCTGTTTCACCCCTCCACTTT
CDR3 protein: CASSYTYRAVSPLHF

V gene: TRBV5-5
J gene: TRBJ1-2
clone size: few
D gene: -
CDR3 DNA: TGTGCCAGCACCAAAGCTCAGGGCAACTATGGCTACACCTTC
CDR3 protein: CASTKAQGNYGYTF